The entry below gives a single T cell receptor beta chain sequence along with its context. In the source study's methods: Amplification of reference gene primers provided the estimated nucleated cell counts. TCRdb keeps only in-frame clones here, not all; method: immunoSEQ multiplex PCR. The DNA gave D and trimming, while V, J and clone size come from that table. Here the sample spans some 370,000 clones, roughly nine tenths being singletons. Losses at the gene ends were 7 bases for V and 8 bases for J; bases not matched to a gene: 6. Looked up from germline, CDR1 is SGHTA and CDR2 is FQGNSA. The CDR3 has 14 amino acids. This sample was included in a study of blood T cell repertoires in COVID-19. Study details: Samples of COVID-19 (acute and convalescent) were obtained from the United States, Italy and Spain. The cDNA or gDNA used as material had been derived from T cells, B-cell-depleted T cells, or PBMCs.

Sequenced input: peripheral blood. The rearrangement uses TRBV7-2 and TRBJ2-1, with TRBD1 matching 12 bases. This receptor was taken from a man in his forties or fifties with acute or convalescent COVID-19. CDR3 amino acids: CASIRDRGLYEQFF. CDR3 sequence (DNA): TGTGCCAGCATCCGGGACAGGGGGCTGTATGAGCAGTTCTTC. The complete variable domain, with remaining parts taken from reference TRBV7-2 and TRBJ2-1, reads GAGVSQSPSNKVTEKGKDVELRCDPISGHTALYWYRQSLGQGLEFLIYFQGNSAPDKSGLPSDRFSAERTGGSVSTLTIQRTQQEDSAVYLCASIRDRGLYEQFFGPGTRLTVL.